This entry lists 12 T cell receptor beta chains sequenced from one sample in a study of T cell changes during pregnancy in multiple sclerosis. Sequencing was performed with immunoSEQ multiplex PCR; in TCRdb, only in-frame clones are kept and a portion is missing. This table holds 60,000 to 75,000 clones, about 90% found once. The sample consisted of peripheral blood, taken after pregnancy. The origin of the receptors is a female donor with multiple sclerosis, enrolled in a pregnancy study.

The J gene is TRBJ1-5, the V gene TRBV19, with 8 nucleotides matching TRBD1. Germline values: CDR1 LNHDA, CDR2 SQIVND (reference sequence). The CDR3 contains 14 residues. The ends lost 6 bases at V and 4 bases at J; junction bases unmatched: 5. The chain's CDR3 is CASSATGGNQPQHF. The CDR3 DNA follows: TGTGCCAGTAGCGCCACAGGGGGGAATCAGCCCCAGCATTTT. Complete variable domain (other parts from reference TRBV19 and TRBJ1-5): DGGITQSPKYLFRKEGQNVTLSCEQNLNHDAMYWYRQDPGQGLRLIYYSQIVNDFQKGDIAEGYSVSREKKESFPLTVTSAQKNPTAFYLCASSATGGNQPQHFGDGTRLSIL.

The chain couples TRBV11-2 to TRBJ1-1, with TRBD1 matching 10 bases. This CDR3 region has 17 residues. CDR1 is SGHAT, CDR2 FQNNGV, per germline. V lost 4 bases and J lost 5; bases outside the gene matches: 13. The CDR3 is CASSSYRDRGLGTEAFF. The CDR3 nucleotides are TGTGCCAGCAGCTCATATCGGGACAGGGGATTGGGGACTGAAGCTTTCTTT.

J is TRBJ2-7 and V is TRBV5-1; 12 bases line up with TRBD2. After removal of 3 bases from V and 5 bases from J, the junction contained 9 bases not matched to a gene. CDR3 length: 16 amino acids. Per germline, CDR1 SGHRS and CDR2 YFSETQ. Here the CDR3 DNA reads TGCGCCAGCAGCTCGGCTCCACTAGCGGGAGGCAACGAGCAGTACTTC. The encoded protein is CASSSAPLAGGNEQYF.

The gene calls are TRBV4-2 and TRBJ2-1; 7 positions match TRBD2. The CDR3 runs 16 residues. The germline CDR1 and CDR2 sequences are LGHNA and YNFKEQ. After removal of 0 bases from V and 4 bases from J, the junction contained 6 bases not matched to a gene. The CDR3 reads CASSQDRGEPYNEQFF. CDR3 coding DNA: TGTGCCAGCAGCCAAGATCGGGGGGAGCCATACAATGAGCAGTTCTTC.

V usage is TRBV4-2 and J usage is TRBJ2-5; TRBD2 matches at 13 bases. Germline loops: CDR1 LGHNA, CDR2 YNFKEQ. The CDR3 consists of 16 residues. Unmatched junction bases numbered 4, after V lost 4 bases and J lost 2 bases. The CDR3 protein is CASSPGTSGVQETQYF. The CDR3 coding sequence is TGTGCCAGCAGCCCAGGGACTAGCGGGGTTCAAGAGACCCAGTACTTC.

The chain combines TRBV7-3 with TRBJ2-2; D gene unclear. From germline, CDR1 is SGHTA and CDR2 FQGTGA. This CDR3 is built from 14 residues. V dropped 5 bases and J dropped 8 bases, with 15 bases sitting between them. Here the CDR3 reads CASSLSVELGELFF. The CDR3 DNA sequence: TGTGCCAGCAGCCTCTCGGTTGAGTTGGGGGAGCTGTTTTTT.

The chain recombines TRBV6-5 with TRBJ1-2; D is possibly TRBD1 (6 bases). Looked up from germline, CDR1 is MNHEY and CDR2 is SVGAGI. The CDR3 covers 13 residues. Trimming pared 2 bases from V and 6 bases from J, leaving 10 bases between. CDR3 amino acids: CASSYGAGDGYTF. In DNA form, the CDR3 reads TGTGCCAGCAGTTACGGAGCAGGGGATGGCTACACCTTC.

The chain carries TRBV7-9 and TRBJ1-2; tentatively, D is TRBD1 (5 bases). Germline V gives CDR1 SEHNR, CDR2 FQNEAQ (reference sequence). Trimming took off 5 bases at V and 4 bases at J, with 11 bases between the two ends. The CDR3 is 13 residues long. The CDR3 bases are TGTGCCAGCAGCAGGGGCGGGACCTATGGCTACACCTTC. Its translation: CASSRGGTYGYTF.

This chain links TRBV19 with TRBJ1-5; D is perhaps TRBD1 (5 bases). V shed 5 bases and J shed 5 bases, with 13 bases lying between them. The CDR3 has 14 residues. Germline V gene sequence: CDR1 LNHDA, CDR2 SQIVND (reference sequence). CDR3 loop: CASSLSGPDQPQHF. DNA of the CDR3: TGTGCCAGTAGTCTTTCAGGGCCCGATCAGCCCCAGCATTTT.

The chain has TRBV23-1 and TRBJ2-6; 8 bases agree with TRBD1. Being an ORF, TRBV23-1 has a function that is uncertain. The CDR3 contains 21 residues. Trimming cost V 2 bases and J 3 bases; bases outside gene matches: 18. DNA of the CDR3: TGCGCCAGCAGTCAAAGTGAGGGGGGACAGGCCCTAAATTTTGGGGCCAACGTCCTGACTTTC. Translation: CASSQSEGGQALNFGANVLTF.

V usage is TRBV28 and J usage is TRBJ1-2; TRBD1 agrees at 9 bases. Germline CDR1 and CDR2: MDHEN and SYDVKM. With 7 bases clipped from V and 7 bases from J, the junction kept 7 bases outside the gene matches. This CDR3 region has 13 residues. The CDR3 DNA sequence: TGTGCCAGCAACCGGGGGACAGGGAGTGGCTACACCTTC. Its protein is CASNRGTGSGYTF.

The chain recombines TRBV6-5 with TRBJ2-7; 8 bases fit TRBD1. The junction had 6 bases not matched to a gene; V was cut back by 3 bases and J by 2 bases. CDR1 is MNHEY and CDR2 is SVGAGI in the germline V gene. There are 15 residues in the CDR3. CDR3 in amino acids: CASSYLTGAAYEQYF. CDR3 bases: TGTGCCAGCAGTTATTTGACAGGGGCCGCCTACGAGCAGTACTTC.